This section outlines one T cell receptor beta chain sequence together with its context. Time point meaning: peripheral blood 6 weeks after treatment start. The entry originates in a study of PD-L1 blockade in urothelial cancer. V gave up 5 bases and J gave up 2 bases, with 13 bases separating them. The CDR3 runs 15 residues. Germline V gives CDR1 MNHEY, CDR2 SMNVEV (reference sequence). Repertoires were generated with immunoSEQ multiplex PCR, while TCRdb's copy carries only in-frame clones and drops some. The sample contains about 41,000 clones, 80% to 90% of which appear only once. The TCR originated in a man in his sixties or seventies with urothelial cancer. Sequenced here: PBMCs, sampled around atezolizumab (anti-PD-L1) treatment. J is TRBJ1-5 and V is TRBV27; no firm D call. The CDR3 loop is CASSKTPNGNQPQHF. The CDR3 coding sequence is TGTGCCAGCAGTAAGACTCCTAATGGCAATCAGCCCCAGCATTTT.